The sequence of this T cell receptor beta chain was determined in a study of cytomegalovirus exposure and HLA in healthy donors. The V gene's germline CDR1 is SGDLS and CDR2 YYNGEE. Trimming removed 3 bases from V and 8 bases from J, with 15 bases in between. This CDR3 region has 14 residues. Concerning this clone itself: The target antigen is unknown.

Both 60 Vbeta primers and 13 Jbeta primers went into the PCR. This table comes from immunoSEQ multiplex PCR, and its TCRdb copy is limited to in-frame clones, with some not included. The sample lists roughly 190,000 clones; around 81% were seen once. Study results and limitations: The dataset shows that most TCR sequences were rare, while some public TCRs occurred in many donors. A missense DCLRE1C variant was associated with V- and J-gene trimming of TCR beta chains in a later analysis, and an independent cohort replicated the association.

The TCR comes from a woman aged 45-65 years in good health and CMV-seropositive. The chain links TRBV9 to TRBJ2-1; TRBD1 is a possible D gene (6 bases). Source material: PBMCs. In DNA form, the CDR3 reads TGTGCCAGCAGCGACTTAAAGGGGGACGATGAGCAGTTCTTC. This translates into CASSDLKGDDEQFF. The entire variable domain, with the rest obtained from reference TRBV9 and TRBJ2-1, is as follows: DSGVTQTPKHLITATGQRVTLRCSPRSGDLSVYWYQQSLDQGLQFLIQYYNGEERAKGNILERFSAQQFPDLHSELNLSSLELGDSALYFCASSDLKGDDEQFFGPGTRLTVL.